These T cell receptor beta chains were read from a single sample in a study of blood T cell repertoires in COVID-19. Assay used: immunoSEQ multiplex PCR; TCRdb lists only in-frame clones, some missing. The sample lists 160,000 or so clones, roughly four fifths occurring once. Sequenced material: peripheral blood. The receptors here all came from an elderly woman with acute or convalescent COVID-19. Each CDR3 is given with its conserved first and last residue. Each record gives: CDR3 protein, D gene, V gene, J gene. D genes are given only for firm matches.

CASSFRDYAHVELFF	TRBD2	TRBV27	TRBJ2-2
CATEDRDYEQYF	TRBD1	TRBV10-3	TRBJ2-7
CASSLGVGTDTQYF	NA	TRBV6-6	TRBJ2-3
CASSLTGAGANVLTF	TRBD1	TRBV19	TRBJ2-6
CASSLESSYEQYF	NA	TRBV7-2	TRBJ2-7
CASSLWLAGGTGELFF	TRBD2	TRBV5-5	TRBJ2-2
CASTGQGAVYEQYF	NA	TRBV21-1	TRBJ2-7
CASSFTGIQRGQYF	NA	TRBV5-8	TRBJ2-7
CASSVGGGQGDTQYF	NA	TRBV9	TRBJ2-3
CASSPSGTSGSKLF	TRBD2	TRBV5-1	TRBJ2-1
CASSLTSTGNEQFF	TRBD2	TRBV4-1	TRBJ2-1
CASSQSGWELTNEKLFF	NA	TRBV3-1/TRBV3-2	TRBJ1-4
CASTRRGRVSDTQYF	NA	TRBV27	TRBJ2-3
CASSPLYGSGELFF	NA	TRBV4-1	TRBJ2-2
CASSRGGSYGYTF	NA	TRBV6-5	TRBJ1-2
CASSTQGNTIYF	NA	TRBV4-2	TRBJ1-3
CARPAGTPITDTQYF	NA	TRBV28	TRBJ2-3
CASSLGQTGVGYGYTF	TRBD1	TRBV5-1	TRBJ1-2
CASSLGGQGGAGNEQFF	TRBD1	TRBV5-1	TRBJ2-1
CASSTSRTGELFF	TRBD2	TRBV18	TRBJ2-2
CASAGTGVRPRLFF	TRBD1	TRBV25-1	TRBJ1-4
CASSPADLGRLAYSETQYF	TRBD2	TRBV18	TRBJ2-5
CASSGTDSSYNEQFF	NA	TRBV5-6	TRBJ2-1
CASIGGREVGPGELFF	NA	TRBV28	TRBJ2-2
CASSLTGFNIGIYGYTF	NA	TRBV27	TRBJ1-2